A selection of T cell receptor beta chains follows, all from one sample in a study of T-cell reconstitution after alpha-beta-depleted transplantation in children. TCRdb re-derived calls from the PCR reads in MiXCR, one entry per CDR3 protein. The table includes some 640,000 distinct CDR3 sequences, 15% to 20% detected once. The source was PBMCs from the stem cell graft donor, collected from the stem cell graft. The receptors come from a human donor who donated a stem cell graft to a child with acute myeloid leukemia. CDR3s include the opening cysteine and the closing phenylalanine or tryptophan. The order of the fields is clone size, D gene, V gene, J gene, CDR3 DNA, CDR3 protein. A D gene is named only where the DNA matches it firmly. Clone size is not always given. Where it is, it says once, few, many or a class for expanded clones.

>NA|NA|TRBV27|TRBJ2-7
TGTGCCAGCAGTTTTTCTCGGGACTACGAGCAGTACTTC
CASSFSRDYEQYF
>once|NA|TRBV2|TRBJ1-5
TGTGCCAGCAAAGAGCCCGGCCCCAATCAGCCCCAGCATTTT
CASKEPGPNQPQHF
>NA|NA|TRBV6-5|TRBJ1-3
TGTGCCTCCTCGAGCTCTGGAAACACCATGTATTTT
CASSSSGNTMYF
>few|NA|TRBV5-1|TRBJ1-5
TGCGCCAGCAGCCTCCGGGGAGGGGTCAATCAGCCCCAGCATTTT
CASSLRGGVNQPQHF
>few|TRBD1|TRBV5-1|TRBJ2-1
TGCGCCAGCAGCTTGCCGGGACAGCACTCTTACAATGAGCAGTTCTTC
CASSLPGQHSYNEQFF
>many|NA|TRBV4-3|TRBJ1-4
TGCGCCAGCAGCCAAAGTGCCGGGCCAAGAGGTGAAAAACTGTTTTTT
CASSQSAGPRGEKLFF
>many|NA|TRBV12-3/TRBV12-4|TRBJ1-1
TGTGCCAGCAGGCACTCCCTGAACACTGAAGCTTTCTTT
CASRHSLNTEAFF
>many|NA|TRBV20-1|TRBJ2-5
TGCAGTGCTAGAGATCGTCCTGGGGTGGAGACCCAGTACTTC
CSARDRPGVETQYF
>few|NA|TRBV12-3/TRBV12-4|TRBJ1-1
TGTGCCAGCAGTATGACGGGGGGCAGTGAAGCTTTCTTT
CASSMTGGSEAFF
>NA|NA|TRBV29-1|TRBJ2-7
TGCAGCGTCCTGGCGCGACCGGGGCGTCAACAATACGAGCAGTACTTC
CSVLARPGRQQYEQYF
>many|NA|TRBV13|TRBJ2-7
TGTGCCAGCGAGGAGGGGGGTAGCTACGAGCAGTACTTC
CASEEGGSYEQYF
>many|NA|TRBV27|TRBJ1-1
TGTGCCAGCAGTTTTGAGGGTAAGAACACTGAAGCTTTCTTT
CASSFEGKNTEAFF
>many|NA|TRBV12-3/TRBV12-4|TRBJ1-1
TGTGCCAGCAGCTTACTGGGAACTGAAGCTTTCTTT
CASSLLGTEAFF
>NA|TRBD2|TRBV4-1|TRBJ2-1
TGCGCCAGCAGCCCCCAGGGGACTAGCGGAGCAAGCTACAATGAGCAGTTCTTC
CASSPQGTSGASYNEQFF
>few|NA|TRBV7-8|TRBJ1-5
TGTGCCAGCAGCTTATTCGGGACGGATGTGTTTGAGCCCCAGCATTTT
CASSLFGTDVFEPQHF
>many|NA|TRBV20-1|TRBJ2-4
TGCAGTGCTACCCGGACCTTAGCCAAAAACATTCAGTACTTC
CSATRTLAKNIQYF
>NA|TRBD2|TRBV7-9|TRBJ2-1
TGTGCCAGCAGCAGGACTAGCGGGGCGGCGGTCTACAATGAGCAGTTCTTC
CASSRTSGAAVYNEQFF
>NA|TRBD2|TRBV14|TRBJ2-7
TGTGCCAGCAGCCAAGAACTAGCGGGGGGCCTGGAGCAGTACTTC
CASSQELAGGLEQYF
>NA|TRBD2|TRBV7-7|TRBJ2-1
TGTGCCAGCAGCTCCTTAGCTAGCGGGTACAATGAGCAGTTCTTC
CASSSLASGYNEQFF
>many|NA|TRBV4-2|TRBJ2-5
TGTGCCAGCAGCCAAGGCCGTCAAGAGACCCAGTACTTC
CASSQGRQETQYF
>NA|NA|TRBV6-5|TRBJ2-5
TGTGCCAGCAGTTACTCTGCCGGGGGAGAGACCCAGTACTTC
CASSYSAGGETQYF
>many|NA|TRBV29-1|TRBJ2-1
TGCAGCGCCCTAAGGGGGACAAGAATAGGGTCCTACAATGAGCAGTTCTTC
CSALRGTRIGSYNEQFF
>NA|NA|TRBV5-1|TRBJ2-1
TGCGCCAGCAGCTTCGGCCGTCGACCCAACTTCTCCTACAATGAGCAGTTCTTC
CASSFGRRPNFSYNEQFF
>few|TRBD2|TRBV9|TRBJ2-5
TGTGCCAGCAGCGTAATATCGGGACTAGCGCTGGAGACCCAGTACTTC
CASSVISGLALETQYF
>NA|TRBD1|TRBV28|TRBJ2-3
TGTGCCAGCAGTCCCGGACAGGGGGCTATGACAGATACGCAGTATTTT
CASSPGQGAMTDTQYF
>NA|NA|TRBV7-2|TRBJ1-2
TGTGCCAGCAGCTTAGGGCGCTATGGCTACACCTTC
CASSLGRYGYTF
>NA|TRBD1|TRBV12-3/TRBV12-4|TRBJ1-2
TGTGCCAGCAGTTTGGGACAGGGACGGGCCTATGGCTACACCTTC
CASSLGQGRAYGYTF
>NA|NA|TRBV11-2|TRBJ1-2
TGTGCCAGCAGCTTTGCGTCCCGCGGCTACACCTTC
CASSFASRGYTF
>NA|NA|TRBV11-2|TRBJ2-1
TGTGCCAGCACGGAATCACTTCCCCATGAGCAGTTCTTC
CASTESLPHEQFF
>many|TRBD1|TRBV7-2|TRBJ1-2
TGTGCCAGCAGCTTAGACGGACAGGGGGCGAACTATGGCTACACCTTC
CASSLDGQGANYGYTF
>few|TRBD2|TRBV20-1|TRBJ2-1
TGCAGTGCTAGAGTTTTCCAGCGGGGGAATGAGCAGTTCTTC
CSARVFQRGNEQFF
>many|TRBD1|TRBV20-1|TRBJ2-1
TGCAGTGCCGACAGGGGCGAATCTGACAATGAGCAGTTCTTC
CSADRGESDNEQFF
>many|TRBD1|TRBV20-1|TRBJ2-7
TGCAGTGCTAGGAGTTTAATGGGACAGAACTACGAGCAGTACTTC
CSARSLMGQNYEQYF
>many|NA|TRBV29-1|TRBJ2-5
TGCAGCGTTGTGACAGAAGAGACCCAGTACTTC
CSVVTEETQYF
>few|TRBD2|TRBV20-1|TRBJ2-3
TGCAGTGCTAGAGTTTCGGGGGGGACCTACACAGATACGCAGTATTTT
CSARVSGGTYTDTQYF
>NA|TRBD1|TRBV15|TRBJ2-4
TGTGCCACCAGCAGAGATAAGGGACAGGGGTCCCCTAAAAACATTCAGTACTTC
CATSRDKGQGSPKNIQYF
>few|NA|TRBV7-9|TRBJ1-1
TGTGCCAGCAGCTTAGCGGGCGGGGCCCGGGACACTGAAGCTTTCTTT
CASSLAGGARDTEAFF
>many|TRBD2|TRBV20-1|TRBJ2-1
TGCAGTGCTAGAGACCCTGGGACTAGCGGGTTAAGCTCCTACAATGAGCAGTTCTTC
CSARDPGTSGLSSYNEQFF
>NA|NA|TRBV24-1|TRBJ2-2
TGTGCCACCAGTGATTGGGCAGCGAACACCGGGGAGCTGTTTTTT
CATSDWAANTGELFF
>NA|TRBD2|TRBV12-3/TRBV12-4|TRBJ2-4
TGTGCCAGCAGTCGGCCGCCGCGGGGGGGCGACGGTGAAAACATTCAGTACTTC
CASSRPPRGGDGENIQYF
>many|NA|TRBV20-1|TRBJ1-2
TGCAGTGCTAGACTAACAAGGGATGAGGGCTACACCTTC
CSARLTRDEGYTF
>NA|NA|TRBV27|TRBJ2-1
TGTGCCAGCGGCCTTCGGGGGAATGAGCAGTTCTTC
CASGLRGNEQFF
>once|NA|TRBV5-6|TRBJ2-3
TGTGCCAGTAGGACAGAGGGGGACACAGATACGCAGTATTTT
CASRTEGDTDTQYF
>NA|NA|TRBV7-2|TRBJ1-3
TGTGCCAGCAGCTTGTACCAATCTGGAAACACCATATATTTT
CASSLYQSGNTIYF
>many|TRBD1|TRBV20-1|TRBJ2-5
TGCAGTGCTAGAGGGGGACAGAGGTCCCAAGAGACCCAGTACTTC
CSARGGQRSQETQYF